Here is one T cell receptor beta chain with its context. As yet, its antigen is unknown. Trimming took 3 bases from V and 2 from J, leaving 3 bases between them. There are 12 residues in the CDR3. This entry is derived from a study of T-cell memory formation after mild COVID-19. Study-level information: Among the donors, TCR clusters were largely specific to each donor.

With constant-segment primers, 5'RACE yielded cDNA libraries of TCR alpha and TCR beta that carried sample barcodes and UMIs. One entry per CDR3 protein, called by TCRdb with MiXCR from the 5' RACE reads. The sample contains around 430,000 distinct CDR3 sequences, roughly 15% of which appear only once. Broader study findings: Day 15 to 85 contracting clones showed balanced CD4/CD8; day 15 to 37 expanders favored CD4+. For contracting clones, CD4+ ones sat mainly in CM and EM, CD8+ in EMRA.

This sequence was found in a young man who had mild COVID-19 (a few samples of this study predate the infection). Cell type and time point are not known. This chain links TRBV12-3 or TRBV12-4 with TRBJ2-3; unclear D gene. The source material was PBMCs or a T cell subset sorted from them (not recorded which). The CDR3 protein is CASSFPTDTQYF. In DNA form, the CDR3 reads TGTGCCAGCAGTTTCCCCACAGATACGCAGTATTTT.